The 29 T cell receptor beta chains given below trace back to one sample, sequenced in a study of T cell responses to AZD1222 COVID-19 vaccine (dated by TCRdb to the early 2020s). Sample time point, as interpreted from the label and publication: baseline before first vaccination. The library came from the immunoSEQ multiplex PCR assay. TCRdb carries this immuneACCESS record with in-frame sequences only. Its versions omit some clonotypes, under half of them owing to an unresolved V gene in the studies checked, with the rest unexplained. The sample yields over 110,000 clones; approximately 90% were counted once. The ten largest clones represent 5% to 6.5% of the sample. The starting material was peripheral blood, obtained on day 0 of AZD1222 vaccination. These receptors all stem from an adult in good health.

This clone was seen more than once but under ten times. The chain joins TRBV21-1 to TRBJ1-2; the table's D call, TRBD1, was not checked against the DNA. TRBV21-1 is annotated as a pseudogene. CDR3 length equals 14 residues. The CDR3 reads CARIRLGETNGYTF. As DNA, the CDR3 is TGTGCCAGGATCAGGTTGGGTGAAACAAATGGCTACACCTTC.

The chain has TRBV28 and TRBJ2-7; 8 positions agree with TRBD1. Germline CDR1 and CDR2: MDHEN and SYDVKM. The CDR3 sequence is 17 residues long. V lost 8 bases to trimming and J lost 7 bases; unmatched junction nucleotides: 22. CDR3 in amino acids: CASHSPALDRGSYEQYF. DNA for the CDR3: TGTGCCAGCCACTCCCCCGCCCTAGACAGGGGATCGTATGAGCAGTACTTC.

The gene calls are TRBV20-1 and TRBJ1-1; D unresolved. Germline V gives CDR1 DFQATT, CDR2 SNEGSKA (reference sequence). The CDR3 is made up of 10 amino acids. V lost 3 bases, J lost 7 bases, and 6 bases lay in between. The CDR3: CSASFGEAFF. The CDR3 region has the DNA TGCAGTGCTAGTTTCGGTGAAGCTTTCTTT.

This clone has just one count. The chain carries TRBV2 and TRBJ1-5, with D perhaps matching TRBD1 (5 bases). Germline CDR1 SNHLY, CDR2 FYNNEI. V was cut by 4 bases and J by 9 bases, with 22 bases left in between. The CDR3 is made up of 16 amino acids. The CDR3 is CASSGGTKAGLWPQHF. CDR3 nucleotides: TGTGCCAGCAGTGGGGGGACCAAGGCCGGGTTGTGGCCCCAGCATTTT.

The rearrangement links TRBV30 to TRBJ1-3; D not resolved. The germline V gene has CDR1 GTSNPN and CDR2 SVGIG (reference sequence). The CDR3 has 16 residues. The V end lost 1 base, the J end lost 0 bases, and 13 bases lay between the germline ends. The CDR3 DNA reads TGTGCCTGGAGTGGAGTGAACGCCTTCTCTGGAAACACCATATATTTT. This gives the protein CAWSGVNAFSGNTIYF.

The table lists this clone with a count of one. The chain couples TRBV27 to TRBJ1-2; possible D gene TRBD1, 6 bases. The CDR3 length is 14 residues. Germline V lookup: CDR1 MNHEY, CDR2 SMNVEV (reference sequence). Trimming left V 7 bases short and J 8 bases short, with 20 bases between. CDR3 sequence reads: CASKSGGSPRGYTF. The CDR3 bases are TGTGCCAGCAAATCTGGGGGCAGTCCGCGCGGCTACACCTTC.

This chain links TRBV10-3 with TRBJ2-3; 7 bases line up with TRBD1. This CDR3 is 17 amino acids long. The junction had 10 bases not matched to a gene; V was cut back by 4 bases and J by 0 bases. Germline V CDR1 and CDR2: ENHRY, SYGVKD. CDR3 sequence (DNA): TGTGCCATCAGTGCAACCAGGGGGACGGTGAGCACAGATACGCAGTATTTT. Translating it yields CAISATRGTVSTDTQYF.

J is TRBJ2-2 and V is TRBV19, with D possibly TRBD1 on 6 matching bases. With 5 bases removed from V and 4 bases from J, the gap between germline ends came to 11 bases. This CDR3 has 14 residues. Germline CDR1 reads LNHDA; CDR2 reads SQIVND (reference sequence). CDR3 sequence: CASSLWGLTGELFF. CDR3 nucleotides: TGTGCCAGTAGTCTGTGGGGGCTCACCGGGGAGCTGTTTTTT. Full variable domain (rest looked up from reference TRBV19 and TRBJ2-2): DGGITQSPKYLFRKEGQNVTLSCEQNLNHDAMYWYRQDPGQGLRLIYYSQIVNDFQKGDIAEGYSVSREKKESFPLTVTSAQKNPTAFYLCASSLWGLTGELFFGEGSRLTVL.

The chain couples TRBV12-3 or TRBV12-4 to TRBJ1-1, with a tentative D call TRBD1 (6 bases). The ends were cut back, 6 bases at V and 0 bases at J, with 8 bases in the middle. This CDR3 contains 13 residues. The CDR3, as DNA: TGTGCCAGCAGACAGGGCCTGAACACTGAAGCTTTCTTT. This encodes CASRQGLNTEAFF.

The CDR3 spells CASSFQGGDTEAFF. The CDR3 region has the DNA TGTGCCAGCAGCTTTCAGGGGGGCGACACTGAAGCTTTCTTT. The V call is TRBV7-9, the J call TRBJ1-1, with TRBD1 identical over 7 bases. The CDR3 is 14 residues long. CDR1 and CDR2 (germline): SEHNR, FQNEAQ (reference sequence). J lost 3 bases, V lost 3 bases, and 4 bases had no gene match.

CDR3 residues: CASSFSREGPTEQFF. The DNA of the CDR3 is TGTGCCAGCAGTTTTTCGCGGGAGGGCCCGACTGAGCAGTTCTTC. The chain carries TRBV27 and TRBJ2-1, with 9 bases lining up with TRBD2. V shed 3 bases and J 9 bases; nucleotides not matched to a gene: 9. This CDR3 contains 15 residues. Per germline, CDR1 MNHEY and CDR2 SMNVEV (reference sequence).

V usage is TRBV20-1 and J usage is TRBJ2-1; 11 bases match TRBD2. V lost 3 bases, J lost 5 bases, and 3 bases stayed unmatched. This CDR3 comprises 14 residues. The germline CDR1 and CDR2 sequences are DFQATT and SNEGSKA (reference sequence). CDR3 DNA: TGCAGTGCTAGTAGCGGGAGGGAGAACAATGAGCAGTTCTTC. It is translated as CSASSGRENNEQFF.

The V gene is TRBV9, the J gene TRBJ1-2, with TRBD1 identical over 9 bases. Germline V gene lookup returns CDR1 SGDLS and CDR2 YYNGEE. This CDR3 is built from 17 residues. Trimming cost V 4 bases and J 4 bases; bases outside gene matches: 14. CDR3 in DNA: TGTGCCAGCAGCACTCGGGACAGGGTAGTAGAAGGCTATGGCTACACCTTC. Residues: CASSTRDRVVEGYGYTF.

Here the CDR3 reads CASSSLTRSNEQFF. The CDR3, as DNA: TGTGCCAGCAGCTCCCTGACTAGAAGCAATGAGCAGTTCTTC. The chain is built from TRBV7-2 and TRBJ2-1; perhaps TRBD2 as D (6 bases). V was shortened by 4 bases and J by 6 bases, with 13 bases between the two germline ends. The CDR3 consists of 14 residues. Germline CDR1 reads SGHTA; CDR2 reads FQGNSA.

The CDR3 sequence is CASGRGSKNIQYF. Written as DNA, the CDR3 is TGTGCCAGCGGCAGGGGCTCCAAAAACATTCAGTACTTC. The chain joins TRBV28 to TRBJ2-4; D is possibly TRBD1 (6 bases). The ends were cut back, 8 bases at V and 2 bases at J, with 10 bases in the middle. Looked up from germline, CDR1 is MDHEN and CDR2 is SYDVKM. The CDR3 is 13 amino acids.

V gene TRBV3-1 (or the pseudogene TRBV3-2) combines with J gene TRBJ1-3, with 8 positions matching TRBD1. This CDR3 is 18 amino acids long. The germline V gene encodes CDR1 LGHDT and CDR2 YNNKEL (reference sequence). V lost 0 bases and J lost 0; bases outside the gene matches: 7. The CDR3 reads CASSQDGTGPVSGNTIYF. The CDR3, as DNA: TGTGCCAGCAGCCAAGATGGGACAGGACCCGTCTCTGGAAACACCATATATTTT.

The chain joins TRBV9 to TRBJ2-5, with 8 positions matching TRBD2. The CDR3 runs 13 residues. Germline V CDR1 and CDR2: SGDLS, YYNGEE. The junction had 2 bases not matched to a gene; V was cut back by 4 bases and J by 3 bases. The CDR3 loop reads CASSRGLEETQYF. Written as DNA, the CDR3 is TGTGCCAGCAGCAGGGGACTAGAAGAGACCCAGTACTTC.

V and J are TRBV14 and TRBJ2-1; unclear D gene. The CDR3 runs 14 residues. CDR1 is SGHDN and CDR2 is FVKESK in the germline V gene. V was clipped by 0 bases and J by 8 bases, with 11 bases between them. This CDR3 reads CASSQDTTLDEQFF. DNA of the CDR3: TGTGCCAGCAGCCAAGATACGACGTTAGATGAGCAGTTCTTC.

This clone was seen once. The genes are TRBV11-3 and TRBJ2-1, with no clear D. Per the germline V gene, CDR1 is SGHNT and CDR2 is YENEEA. Trimming shortened V by 4 bases and J by 7 bases, and 17 bases separated the two germline ends. The CDR3 has 15 amino acids. The CDR3, as DNA: TGTGCCAGCAGCTGGGCTTACGAGGCCGGTAATGAGCAGTTCTTC. It specifies CASSWAYEAGNEQFF.

The gene calls are TRBV5-1 and TRBJ1-2, with D maybe TRBD1 (6 bases). The V gene lost 0 bases and the J gene lost 6 bases, with 12 bases spanning the gap. The CDR3 is made up of 14 amino acids. From germline, CDR1 is SGHRS and CDR2 YFSETQ. The CDR3 coding sequence is TGCGCCAGCAGCTTGGGGTGGGGGCAAAATGGCTACACCTTC. Translated: CASSLGWGQNGYTF.

This chain links TRBV10-3 with TRBJ2-5, with 12 bases lining up with TRBD2. V gave up 0 bases and J gave up 1 base; unmatched junction bases: 6. This CDR3 comprises 18 residues. CDR1 and CDR2 from the germline V gene are ENHRY and SYGVKD. DNA of the CDR3: TGTGCCATCAGTGAGTCGACTAGCGGGAGTGGGTCCCAAGAGACCCAGTACTTC. As protein: CAISESTSGSGSQETQYF.

The chain is built from TRBV27 and TRBJ2-5; D gene ambiguous. The V end lost 9 bases, the J end lost 5 bases, and 7 bases lay between the germline ends. Germline V lookup: CDR1 MNHEY, CDR2 SMNVEV (reference sequence). The CDR3 runs 10 residues. The CDR3 region has the DNA TGTGCCAGAGTAAGGGAGACCCAGTACTTC. It codes for CARVRETQYF.

The chain joins TRBV15 to TRBJ1-2, with D perhaps matching TRBD1 (5 bases). Trimming removed 0 bases at V and 2 bases at J, with 7 bases between. There are 14 residues in the CDR3. Germline V gene sequence: CDR1 LNHNV, CDR2 YYDKDF (reference sequence). The CDR3 protein is CATSRDRQNYGYTF. Written as DNA, the CDR3 is TGTGCCACCAGCAGAGATCGACAGAACTATGGCTACACCTTC.

The rearrangement uses TRBV29-1 and TRBJ2-7; no firm D call. V was shortened by 6 bases and J by 4 bases, with 16 bases between the two germline ends. The V gene's germline CDR1 is SQVTM and CDR2 ANQGSEA. The CDR3 extends over 13 amino acids. CDR3 amino acids: CSVRTVRRYEQYF. DNA of the CDR3: TGCAGCGTCCGGACGGTCAGGAGATACGAGCAGTACTTC.

The CDR3 protein is CSVVLSTVFSYNEQFF. CDR3 nucleotide sequence: TGCAGCGTAGTCCTCTCCACAGTTTTCTCCTACAATGAGCAGTTCTTC. J is TRBJ2-1 and V is TRBV29-1; D gene uncertain. CDR1 SQVTM and CDR2 ANQGSEA come from the germline V gene. The CDR3 is 16 residues long. V dropped 6 bases and J dropped 0 bases, with 18 bases sitting between them.

This chain links TRBV3-1 (or the pseudogene TRBV3-2) with TRBJ2-2; no firm D call. The CDR3 consists of 13 residues. The V gene's germline CDR1 is LGHDT and CDR2 YNNKEL (reference sequence). Trimming shortened V by 4 bases and J by 9 bases, and 12 bases separated the two germline ends. CDR3: CASSRGVSRELFF. CDR3 coding DNA: TGTGCCAGCAGCCGAGGAGTGTCCCGGGAGCTGTTTTTT.

The genes are TRBV5-6 and TRBJ2-1; no reliable D call. V dropped 1 base and J dropped 6 bases, with 11 bases sitting between them. The CDR3 consists of 14 residues. CDR1 SGHDT and CDR2 YYEEEE come from the germline V gene. The CDR3 DNA follows: TGTGCCAGCAGCTTGCTGGGTTTGAGCAATGAGCAGTTCTTC. It is translated as CASSLLGLSNEQFF.

The chain is built from TRBV7-9 and TRBJ1-2; perhaps TRBD1 as D (6 bases). Germline V gene lookup returns CDR1 SEHNR and CDR2 FQNEAQ (reference sequence). The CDR3 runs 17 residues. The germline V and J ends were trimmed by 1 base and 1 base, with 16 bases remaining between them. The CDR3 sequence is CASSLEGAGGRNYGYTF. The CDR3 DNA follows: TGTGCCAGCAGCTTAGAAGGGGCTGGGGGGCGTAACTATGGCTACACCTTC.

This clone appeared once. The V call is TRBV5-4, the J call TRBJ1-1; TRBD1 agrees at 9 bases. CDR3 size: 16 residues. The V and J ends lost 3 bases and 3 bases, in that order; junction bases with no gene match: 9. CDR1 is SGHNT, CDR2 YYREEE, per germline (reference sequence). CDR3 DNA sequence: TGTGCCAGCAGCTCGGACAGGGGTCGATCCCACACTGAAGCTTTCTTT. It encodes CASSSDRGRSHTEAFF.